Below, 2 T cell receptor beta chains from the same sample are listed, as sequenced in a study of siplizumab effects on memory and regulatory T cells. Measured with immunoSEQ multiplex PCR; TCRdb has only the in-frame clones, and not every one. Here the sample spans tens of thousands of clones, roughly 83% being singletons. Sample: memory CD4+ T cells sorted from blood. These receptors all come from a human donor in good health.

This clone has only one observation. The genes are TRBV18 and TRBJ1-2; possibly TRBD1 for D (6 bases). This CDR3 is 16 amino acids long. Trimming shortened V by 3 bases and J by 8 bases, and 22 bases separated the two germline ends. CDR1 is KGHSH and CDR2 is LQKENI in the germline V gene. The CDR3 here is CASSPVQSRGAEGYTF. The CDR3 coding sequence is TGTGCCAGCTCACCGGTTCAGAGCAGGGGCGCGGAGGGCTACACCTTC.

The chain uses TRBV4-2 and TRBJ2-5; 8 bases map to TRBD2. V trimming: 0 bases; J trimming: 2 bases; junction bases outside the gene matches: 8. The CDR3 runs 17 residues. Germline-derived CDR1 and CDR2 are LGHNA and YNFKEQ. This CDR3 reads CASSQESGGWGQETQYF. DNA for the CDR3: TGTGCCAGCAGCCAAGAAAGCGGGGGATGGGGGCAAGAGACCCAGTACTTC.